This record concerns one TCR beta chain sequence. The CDR3 totals 15 residues. V lost 8 bases and J 0 bases, leaving 14 bases between the germline ends. Looked up from germline, CDR1 is MNHNS and CDR2 is SASEGT. TCRdb keeps only in-frame clones here, not all; method: immunoSEQ multiplex PCR. The repertoire consists of tens of thousands of clones, with roughly 92% occurring once and the leading ten covering more than 0.2%. The data stem from a study of technical replicates of blood from a handful of donors. J is TRBJ1-5 and V is TRBV6-1; D gene unclear. The receptor comes from a human donor in good health. Sequencing was carried out using T cells isolated from PBMCs. The CDR3 sequence: CASRAGQYSNQPQHF. The CDR3 nucleotides are TGTGCCAGCCGCGCGGGCCAGTATAGCAATCAGCCCCAGCATTTT.